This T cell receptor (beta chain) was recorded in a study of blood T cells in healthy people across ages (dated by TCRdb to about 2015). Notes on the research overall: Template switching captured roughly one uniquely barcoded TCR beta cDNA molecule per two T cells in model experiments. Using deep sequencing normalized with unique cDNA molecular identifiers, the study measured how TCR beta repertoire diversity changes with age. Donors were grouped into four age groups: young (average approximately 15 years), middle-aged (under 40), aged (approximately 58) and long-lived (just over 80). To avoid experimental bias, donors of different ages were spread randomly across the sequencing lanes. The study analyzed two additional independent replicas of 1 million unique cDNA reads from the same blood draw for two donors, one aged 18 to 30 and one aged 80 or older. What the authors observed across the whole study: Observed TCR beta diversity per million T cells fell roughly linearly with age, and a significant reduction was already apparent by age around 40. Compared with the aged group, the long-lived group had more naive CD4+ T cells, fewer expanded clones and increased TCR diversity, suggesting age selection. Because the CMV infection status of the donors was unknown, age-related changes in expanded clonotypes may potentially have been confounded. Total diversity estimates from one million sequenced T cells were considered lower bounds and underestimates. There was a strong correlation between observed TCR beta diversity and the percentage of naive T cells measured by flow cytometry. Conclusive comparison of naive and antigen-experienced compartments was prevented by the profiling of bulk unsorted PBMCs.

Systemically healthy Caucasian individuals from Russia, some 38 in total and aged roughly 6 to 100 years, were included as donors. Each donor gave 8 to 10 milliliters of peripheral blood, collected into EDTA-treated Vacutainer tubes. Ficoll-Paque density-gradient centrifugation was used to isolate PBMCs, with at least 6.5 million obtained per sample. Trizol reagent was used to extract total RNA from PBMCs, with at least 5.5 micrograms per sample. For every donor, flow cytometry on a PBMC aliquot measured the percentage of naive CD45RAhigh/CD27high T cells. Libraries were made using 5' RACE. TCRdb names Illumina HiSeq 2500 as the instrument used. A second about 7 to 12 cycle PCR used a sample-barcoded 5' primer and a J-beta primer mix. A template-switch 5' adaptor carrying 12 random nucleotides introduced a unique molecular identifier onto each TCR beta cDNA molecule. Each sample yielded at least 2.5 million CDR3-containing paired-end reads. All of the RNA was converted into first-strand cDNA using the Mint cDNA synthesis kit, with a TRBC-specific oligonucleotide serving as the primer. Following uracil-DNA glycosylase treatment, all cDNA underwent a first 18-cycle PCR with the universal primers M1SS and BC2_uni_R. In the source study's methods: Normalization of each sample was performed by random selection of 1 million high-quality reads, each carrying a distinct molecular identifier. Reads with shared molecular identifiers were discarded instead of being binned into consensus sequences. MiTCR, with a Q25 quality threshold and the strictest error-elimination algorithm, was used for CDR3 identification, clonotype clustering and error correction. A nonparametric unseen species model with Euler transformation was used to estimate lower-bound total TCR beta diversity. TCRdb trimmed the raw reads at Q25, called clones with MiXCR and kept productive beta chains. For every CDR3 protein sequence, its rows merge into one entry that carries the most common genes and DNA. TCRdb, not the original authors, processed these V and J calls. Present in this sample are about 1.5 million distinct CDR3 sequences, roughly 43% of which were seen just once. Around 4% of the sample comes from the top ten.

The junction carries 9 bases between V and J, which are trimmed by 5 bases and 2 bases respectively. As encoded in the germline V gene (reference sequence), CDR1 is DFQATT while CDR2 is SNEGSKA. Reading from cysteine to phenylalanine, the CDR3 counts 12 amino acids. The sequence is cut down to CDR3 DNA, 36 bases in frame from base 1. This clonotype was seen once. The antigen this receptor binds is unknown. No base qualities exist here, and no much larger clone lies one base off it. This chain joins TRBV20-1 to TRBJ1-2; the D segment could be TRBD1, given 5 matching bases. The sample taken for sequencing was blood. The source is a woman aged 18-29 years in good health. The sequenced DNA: TGCAGTGCTCTCCGACAGAACTATGGCTACACCTTC. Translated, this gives CSALRQNYGYTF.